A single sample gave rise to the 5 T cell receptor beta chains below, sequenced in a study of blood T cell repertoires in COVID-19 (dated by TCRdb to 2018 to 2020). The library relied on the immunoSEQ multiplex PCR assay. Held by TCRdb, this immuneACCESS table contains in-frame sequences only and omits some clones. Under half of the omission traces to an unresolved V gene where checked; the cause of the rest is unknown. Within this sample are roughly 190,000 clones, with about 88% of them counted one time only. The ten largest clones represent around 5.9% of the sample. Material for sequencing was peripheral blood. These receptors were collected from a woman aged 40-49 years who had recovered from COVID-19.

The gene calls are TRBV15 and TRBJ2-3, with a possible D match to TRBD2 (7 bases). CDR1 is LNHNV, CDR2 YYDKDF, per germline (reference sequence). Trimming took 6 bases from V and 8 from J, leaving 18 bases between them. The CDR3 extends over 14 amino acids. Here the CDR3 reads CATRSSGIGGTQYF. In DNA, the CDR3 is TGTGCCACCAGGTCAAGCGGGATAGGGGGTACGCAGTATTTT.

The chain has TRBV5-6 and TRBJ1-1; TRBD1 might be the D (6 bases). The CDR3 consists of 14 residues. V lost 2 bases and J lost 3, with 11 bases in between. The germline V gene encodes CDR1 SGHDT and CDR2 YYEEEE. The CDR3 DNA reads TGTGCCAGCAGCTTCCCTTCAGGGGACACTGAAGCTTTCTTT. Translated, it gives CASSFPSGDTEAFF.

This sequence joins TRBV6-9 and TRBJ2-1; 11 bases match TRBD2. The CDR3 covers 22 residues. Germline V CDR1 and CDR2: MNHGY, SVAAGI. Germline trimming cut 6 bases from V and 2 bases from J; bases unmatched to any gene: 24. This chain's CDR3 is CASSYPYRVAGGPSPTYNEQFF. The CDR3 nucleotides are TGTGCCAGCAGCTATCCCTACAGGGTAGCGGGAGGGCCAAGCCCCACCTACAATGAGCAGTTCTTC.

The V and J genes are TRBV20-1 and TRBJ1-3, with D unclear. V was cut by 3 bases and J by 4 bases, with 7 bases left in between. This CDR3 has 12 amino acids. In germline, CDR1 is DFQATT, CDR2 SNEGSKA (reference sequence). The CDR3 region is CSASHTGNTIYF. In DNA form, the CDR3 reads TGCAGTGCTAGTCATACAGGAAACACCATATATTTT.

The V gene is TRBV7-8, the J gene TRBJ2-3; the D gene is possibly TRBD2 (5 bases). The V end was cut by 2 bases, the J end by 1 base, with 10 bases between. The CDR3 is made up of 15 amino acids. CDR1 and CDR2 from the germline V gene are SGHVS and FQNEAQ. CDR3 coding DNA: TGTGCCAGCAGCTTAAACCGGGGTGGCACAGATACGCAGTATTTT. It codes for CASSLNRGGTDTQYF.